This entry lists 25 T cell receptor beta chains sequenced from one sample in a study of cytomegalovirus exposure and HLA in healthy donors. In the PCR, 60 Vbeta and 13 Jbeta primers were used. TCRdb keeps only in-frame clones here, not all; method: immunoSEQ multiplex PCR. The sample holds roughly 180,000 clones, 75% to 80% seen once. Source material: PBMCs. The receptors stem from a female donor in good health and CMV-seronegative.

This clone was seen a few times. The V gene is TRBV5-6, the J gene TRBJ1-1; 8 bases match TRBD1. In germline, CDR1 is SGHDT, CDR2 YYEEEE. Trimming removed 4 bases from V and 4 bases from J; junction bases left unmatched: 3. The CDR3 loop spans 13 amino acids. CDR3 protein: CASSRGQGTEAFF. CDR3 DNA: TGTGCCAGCAGCCGTGGACAGGGCACTGAAGCTTTCTTT. The variable domain in full, completed from reference TRBV5-6 and TRBJ1-1, reads DAGVTQSPTHLIKTRGQQVTLRCSPKSGHDTVSWYQQALGQGPQFIFQYYEEEERQRGNFPDRFSGHQFPNYSSELNVNALLLGDSALYLCASSRGQGTEAFFGQGTRLTVV.

The chain uses TRBV7-2 and TRBJ2-5; no reliable D call. Trimming stripped 5 bases from V and 9 bases from J, with 13 bases between. Per germline, CDR1 SGHTA and CDR2 FQGNSA. This CDR3 region has 12 residues. The CDR3 loop is CASSDSTSAQYF. CDR3 coding DNA: TGTGCCAGCAGCGACTCCACGTCGGCCCAGTACTTC.

Concerning this clone itself: At one end, the junction sequence differs from germline, possibly due to a read error. The chain couples TRBV29-1 to TRBJ1-2; 9 bases agree with TRBD1. Germline assignment: CDR1 SQVTM and CDR2 ANQGSEA. The CDR3 contains 13 residues. CDR3 in amino acids: CSVEAGQGYGYTF. CDR3 coding DNA: TGCAGCGTGGAAGCGGGACAGGGCTATGGCTACACCTTC.

J is TRBJ1-2 and V is TRBV6-1; possibly TRBD1 for D (5 bases). Germline V CDR1 and CDR2: MNHNS, SASEGT. Trimming pared 3 bases from V and 6 bases from J, leaving 8 bases between. The CDR3 has 12 residues. The CDR3 sequence is CASSDWTNGYTF. In nucleotides, the CDR3 is TGTGCCAGCAGTGACTGGACAAATGGCTACACCTTC.

DNA of the CDR3: TGTGCCAGCAGGGGGACAGGATGGAACAATGAGCAGTTCTTC. This translates into CASRGTGWNNEQFF. The V gene is TRBV6-6, the J gene TRBJ2-1; 8 bases line up with TRBD1. Germline CDR1 and CDR2: MNHNY and SVGAGI (reference sequence). The CDR3 extends over 14 amino acids. V gave up 6 bases and J gave up 5 bases; unmatched junction bases: 6.

This clone was recorded a few times. The chain has TRBV30 and TRBJ1-3, with unresolved D. The CDR3 runs 11 residues. CDR1 GTSNPN and CDR2 SVGIG come from the germline V gene (reference sequence). The CDR3 reads CAAMFGNTIYF. DNA for the CDR3: TGTGCTGCGATGTTTGGAAACACCATATATTTT. Together with reference TRBV30 and TRBJ1-3, the CDR3 gives the full variable domain: SQTIHQWPATLVQPVGSPLSLECTVEGTSNPNLYWYRQAAGRGLQLLFYSVGIGQISSEVPQNLSASRPQDRQFILSSKKLLLSDSGFYLCAAMFGNTIYFGEGSWLTVV.

The V and J genes are TRBV6-1 and TRBJ1-1; D is possibly TRBD1 (5 bases). V was pared by 2 bases and J by 12 bases, with 16 bases between. Germline V gives CDR1 MNHNS, CDR2 SASEGT. The CDR3 contains 13 residues. CDR3 region: CASSEWRGFDSFF. DNA of the CDR3: TGTGCCAGCAGTGAATGGAGGGGATTTGACTCTTTCTTT.

The chain couples TRBV7-2 to TRBJ1-5; 8 bases are a match to TRBD1. Germline CDR1 and CDR2: SGHTA and FQGNSA. The V gene end was trimmed by 5 bases and the J gene end by 6 bases; junction bases not matched to a gene: 9. This CDR3 region has 15 residues. In DNA, the CDR3 is TGTGCCAGCAGCCTACGGCAGGGGGCAGGTCAGCCCCAGCATTTT. The encoded protein is CASSLRQGAGQPQHF.

This clone was observed a handful of times. This sequence joins TRBV19 and TRBJ1-4; D uncertain. CDR3 length: 13 residues. Germline values: CDR1 LNHDA, CDR2 SQIVND (reference sequence). V was shortened by 5 bases and J by 4 bases, with 8 bases between the two germline ends. In nucleotides, the CDR3 is TGTGCCAGTAGTGCACGGGATAATGAAAAACTGTTTTTT. It translates to CASSARDNEKLFF. The variable domain in full, completed from reference TRBV19 and TRBJ1-4, reads DGGITQSPKYLFRKEGQNVTLSCEQNLNHDAMYWYRQDPGQGLRLIYYSQIVNDFQKGDIAEGYSVSREKKESFPLTVTSAQKNPTAFYLCASSARDNEKLFFGSGTQLSVL.

This chain links TRBV28 with TRBJ1-2; TRBD1 might be the D (6 bases). CDR3 length equals 12 residues. Germline lookup yields CDR1 MDHEN and CDR2 SYDVKM. V lost 9 bases, J lost 4 bases, and 12 bases lay in between. The DNA for the CDR3 is TGTGCCAGTAGTGGACAGACCTATGGCTACACCTTC. This encodes CASSGQTYGYTF.

The rearrangement uses TRBV14 and TRBJ1-4, with 7 bases matching TRBD1. The CDR3 has 15 amino acids. Unmatched junction bases numbered 8, after V lost 2 bases and J lost 8 bases. CDR1 SGHDN and CDR2 FVKESK come from the germline V gene. The CDR3 loop reads CASSQIQGSGEKLFF. As DNA, the CDR3 is TGTGCCAGCAGCCAAATACAGGGGTCTGGAGAAAAACTGTTTTTT.

This clone came up once. The V gene is TRBV5-1, the J gene TRBJ1-3; 8 bases match TRBD1. Germline CDR1 SGHRS, CDR2 YFSETQ. CDR3 size: 17 residues. The junction had 9 bases not matched to a gene; V was cut back by 2 bases and J by 2 bases. The CDR3 loop reads CASSFAGQGGAGNTIYF. In DNA form, the CDR3 reads TGCGCCAGCAGCTTTGCCGGACAGGGTGGTGCTGGAAACACCATATATTTT.

The chain links TRBV6-1 to TRBJ2-5; maybe TRBD1 (6 bases). The CDR3 has 13 amino acids. Deletions cut 5 bases from V and 4 bases from J, with 11 bases between. CDR1 and CDR2 from the germline V gene are MNHNS and SASEGT. CDR3 coding DNA: TGTGCCAGCAGTCCAGGGGTAGGAGAGACCCAGTACTTC. Its translation is CASSPGVGETQYF.

The genes are TRBV6-1 and TRBJ2-7; D gene ambiguous. Trimming stripped 6 bases from V and 4 bases from J, with 10 bases between. Germline values: CDR1 MNHNS, CDR2 SASEGT. The CDR3 is 12 residues long. Here the CDR3 DNA reads TGTGCCAGCAGGGGCTCTTTTTACGAGCAGTACTTC. It codes for CASRGSFYEQYF.

This clone has only a few counts. The rearrangement joins TRBV30 to TRBJ1-4; tentative D call: TRBD1 (6 bases). This CDR3 contains 13 residues. V gave up 5 bases and J gave up 8 bases, with 15 bases separating them. Germline assignment: CDR1 GTSNPN and CDR2 SVGIG (reference sequence). Here the CDR3 DNA reads TGTGCCTGGGTAGCTAAAGGGGGAGAAAAACTGTTTTTT. Translated, it gives CAWVAKGGEKLFF.

The chain carries TRBV19 and TRBJ2-1, with 7 positions matching TRBD2. Germline V gene data show CDR1 as LNHDA and CDR2 as SQIVND (reference sequence). With 3 bases clipped from V and 4 bases from J, the junction kept 6 bases outside the gene matches. The CDR3 has 15 residues. The CDR3 DNA follows: TGTGCCAGTAGTATTTTACCTAGCGGTTACAATGAGCAGTTCTTC. Encoded protein: CASSILPSGYNEQFF.

V gene TRBV28 combines with J gene TRBJ2-2; 11 bases match TRBD2. The CDR3 runs to 17 residues. V lost 4 bases to trimming and J lost 5 bases; unmatched junction nucleotides: 9. Germline CDR1 and CDR2: MDHEN and SYDVKM. The CDR3 nucleotides are TGTGCCAGCAGTTCGGAACTAGCGGGAGAGGAGACCGGGGAGCTGTTTTTT. It translates to CASSSELAGEETGELFF.

The chain joins TRBV6-1 to TRBJ1-4; D call uncertain. Per germline, CDR1 MNHNS and CDR2 SASEGT. V was pared by 0 bases and J by 7 bases, with 12 bases between. There are 15 residues in the CDR3. The CDR3 protein is CASSEAHGEGEKLFF. Written as DNA, the CDR3 is TGTGCCAGCAGTGAAGCGCACGGGGAAGGTGAAAAACTGTTTTTT.

Details on this clone: This same CDR3 is encoded by further DNA sequences in the sample. The chain carries TRBV7-9 and TRBJ2-7; the D is unclear. The germline V gene has CDR1 SEHNR and CDR2 FQNEAQ (reference sequence). The ends were cut back, 4 bases at V and 4 bases at J, with 5 bases in the middle. The CDR3 has 11 amino acids. CDR3 DNA: TGTGCCAGCAGCTCCTATTACGAGCAGTACTTC. It yields the protein CASSSYYEQYF.

The CDR3 sequence: CSIWTAYGYTF. The CDR3 nucleotides are TGCAGCATATGGACAGCTTATGGCTACACCTTC. This chain connects TRBV29-1 to TRBJ1-2, with D perhaps matching TRBD1 (6 bases). Trimming cost V 8 bases and J 5 bases, with 12 bases left between them. The CDR3 sequence is 11 residues long. From germline, CDR1 is SQVTM and CDR2 ANQGSEA.

The chain has TRBV5-4 and TRBJ2-5; D might be TRBD1 (5 bases). Matching the DNA end better, TRBJ2-7 makes the J call doubtful. The CDR3 sequence is 14 residues long. The germline gives CDR1 SGHNT, CDR2 YYREEE (reference sequence). The CDR3 region has the DNA TGTGCCAGCAGCTTGGAGGGGCAAAGCTACGAGCAGTACTTC. It yields the protein CASSLEGQSYEQYF.

CDR3 bases: TGTGCCAGCAGCTTGGAGTTTAGCTATGGCTACACCTTC. Protein sequence: CASSLEFSYGYTF. V is TRBV11-2 and J is TRBJ1-2; D ambiguous. The CDR3 length is 13 residues. Trimming stripped 3 bases from V and 4 bases from J, with 9 bases between. Germline CDR1 is SGHAT and CDR2 is FQNNGV.

The rearrangement uses TRBV27 and TRBJ2-1; 13 bases are a match to TRBD2. Trimming cost V 5 bases and J 2 bases; bases outside gene matches: 9. The V gene's germline CDR1 is MNHEY and CDR2 SMNVEV (reference sequence). This CDR3 has 18 residues. The CDR3 sequence is CASSLLGLAGTPYNEQFF. For the CDR3, the DNA is TGTGCCAGCAGTCTACTGGGACTAGCGGGAACACCCTACAATGAGCAGTTCTTC.

The J gene is TRBJ2-7, the V gene TRBV5-1; D perhaps matches TRBD2 (5 bases). The CDR3 runs 12 residues. V lost 4 bases to trimming and J lost 6 bases, with 11 bases between them. Germline lookup yields CDR1 SGHRS and CDR2 YFSETQ. CDR3 in DNA: TGCGCCAGCAGCGGGCGGGTCGCCGAGCAGTACTTC. It translates to CASSGRVAEQYF.

The chain uses TRBV4-2 and TRBJ2-3, with D possibly TRBD2 on 6 matching bases. V dropped 3 bases and J dropped 6 bases, with 13 bases sitting between them. The CDR3 totals 14 residues. Germline V CDR1 and CDR2: LGHNA, YNFKEQ. The CDR3 reads CASSHRRARDTQYF. The DNA for the CDR3 is TGTGCCAGCAGCCACAGGAGGGCCCGGGATACGCAGTATTTT.